This T cell receptor (beta chain) was recovered during a study of blood T cell repertoires in COVID-19. The CDR3 has 13 amino acids. Trimming removed 5 bases from V and 3 bases from J; junction bases left unmatched: 3. Germline CDR1 and CDR2: SGHRS and YFSETQ. Only in-frame clones appear in the TCRdb table, and some are missing; sequencing was by immunoSEQ multiplex PCR. The sample lists about 82,000 clones, 80% occurring once. The chain combines TRBV5-1 with TRBJ1-1, with 8 bases that match TRBD1. Sequenced material: peripheral blood. This sequence originates from a woman in her thirties or forties with active or convalescent COVID-19. The CDR3 DNA follows: TGCGCCAGCAGACAGGGGGTGGACACTGAAGCTTTCTTT. Protein sequence: CASRQGVDTEAFF.